This T cell receptor (beta chain) was found in a study of T-cell memory formation after mild COVID-19. With constant-segment primers, 5'RACE yielded cDNA libraries of TCR alpha and TCR beta that carried sample barcodes and UMIs. TCRdb re-called the 5' RACE reads through MiXCR, storing one row per CDR3 protein. The sample gives under 550,000 distinct CDR3 sequences, roughly 18% of which show up once; 9% to 15% is in the top ten. This CDR3 has 14 residues. V lost 5 bases, J lost 8 bases, and 11 bases stayed unmatched. This clonotype was observed a handful of times. The source is an adult woman who had mild COVID-19 (a few samples of this study predate the infection). Cell type and time point are not known. The J gene is TRBJ1-2, the V gene TRBV12-3 or TRBV12-4; 7 positions match TRBD1. What was sequenced was PBMCs or a T cell subset sorted from them (not recorded which). The CDR3 DNA is TGTGCCAGCAGTCCTGGACAGGTCGTGAAGGGCTACACCTTC. Protein: CASSPGQVVKGYTF.